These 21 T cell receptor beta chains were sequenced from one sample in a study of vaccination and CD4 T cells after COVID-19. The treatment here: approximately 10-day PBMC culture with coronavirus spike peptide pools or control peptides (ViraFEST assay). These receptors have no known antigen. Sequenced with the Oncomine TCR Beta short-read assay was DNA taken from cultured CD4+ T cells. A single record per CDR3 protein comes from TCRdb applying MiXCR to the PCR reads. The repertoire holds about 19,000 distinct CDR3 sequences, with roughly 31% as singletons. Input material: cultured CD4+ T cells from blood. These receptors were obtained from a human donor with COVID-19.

CDR3 sequence: CASSQTGTGLNQPQHF. In nucleotides, the CDR3 is TGTGCCAGCAGCCAAACCGGGACAGGGTTAAATCAGCCCCAGCATTTT. The V call is TRBV7-9, the J call TRBJ1-5, with 9 bases matching TRBD1. This CDR3 has 16 amino acids. Germline lookup yields CDR1 SEHNR and CDR2 FQNEAQ (reference sequence). The V and J ends lost 5 bases and 4 bases, in that order; junction bases with no gene match: 9.

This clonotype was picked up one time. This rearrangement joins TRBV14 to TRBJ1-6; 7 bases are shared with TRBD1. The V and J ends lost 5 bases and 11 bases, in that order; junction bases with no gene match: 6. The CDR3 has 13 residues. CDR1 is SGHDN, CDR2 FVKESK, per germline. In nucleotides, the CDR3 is TGTGCCAGCAGCTCGACAGGGTCGACACCCCTCCACTTT. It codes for CASSSTGSTPLHF.

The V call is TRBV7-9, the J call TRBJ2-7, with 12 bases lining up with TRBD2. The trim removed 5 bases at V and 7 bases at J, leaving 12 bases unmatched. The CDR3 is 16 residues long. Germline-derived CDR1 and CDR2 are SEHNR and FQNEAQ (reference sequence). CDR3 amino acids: CASSTTTSGGSREQYF. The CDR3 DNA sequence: TGTGCCAGCAGCACAACGACTAGCGGGGGCAGTCGGGAGCAGTACTTC.

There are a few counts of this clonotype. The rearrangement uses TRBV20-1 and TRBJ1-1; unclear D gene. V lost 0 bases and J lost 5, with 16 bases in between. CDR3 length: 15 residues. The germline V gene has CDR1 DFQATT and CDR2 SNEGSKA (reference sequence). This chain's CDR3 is CSARDTGVWGTEAFF. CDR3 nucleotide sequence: TGCAGTGCTAGAGACACCGGCGTTTGGGGTACTGAAGCTTTCTTT.

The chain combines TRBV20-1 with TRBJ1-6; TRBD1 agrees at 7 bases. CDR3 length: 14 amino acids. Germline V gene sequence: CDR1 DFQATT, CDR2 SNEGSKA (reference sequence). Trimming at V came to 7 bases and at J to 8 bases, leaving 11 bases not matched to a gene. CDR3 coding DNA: TGCAGTGGCGTAACAGGGGTGGGTGATTCACCCCTCCACTTT. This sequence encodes CSGVTGVGDSPLHF.

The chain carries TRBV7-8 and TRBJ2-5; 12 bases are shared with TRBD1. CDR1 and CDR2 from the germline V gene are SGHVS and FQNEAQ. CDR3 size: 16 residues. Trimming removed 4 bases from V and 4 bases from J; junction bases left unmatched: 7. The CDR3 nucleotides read TGTGCCAGCAGCTCGGGGGACAGGGGGCTTTTAGAGACCCAGTACTTC. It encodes CASSSGDRGLLETQYF.

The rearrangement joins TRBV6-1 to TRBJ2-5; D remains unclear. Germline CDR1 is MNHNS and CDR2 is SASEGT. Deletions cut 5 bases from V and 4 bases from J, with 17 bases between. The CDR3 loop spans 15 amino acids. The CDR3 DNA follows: TGTGCCAGCAGTCTACGCCGAGGAGTCTCAGAGACCCAGTACTTC. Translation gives CASSLRRGVSETQYF.

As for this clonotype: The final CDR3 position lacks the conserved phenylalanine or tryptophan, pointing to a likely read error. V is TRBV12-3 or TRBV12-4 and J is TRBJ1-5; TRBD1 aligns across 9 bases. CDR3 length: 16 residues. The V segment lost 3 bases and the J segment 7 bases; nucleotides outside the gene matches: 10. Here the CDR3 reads CASSFMGQGIGQPQHL. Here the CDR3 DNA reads TGTGCCAGCAGTTTTATGGGACAGGGAATAGGACAGCCCCAGCATCTT.

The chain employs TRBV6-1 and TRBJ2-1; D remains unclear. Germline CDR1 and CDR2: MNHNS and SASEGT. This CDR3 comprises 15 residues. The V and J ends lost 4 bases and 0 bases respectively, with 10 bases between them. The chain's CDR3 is CASSGLSVSYNEQFF. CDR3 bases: TGTGCCAGCAGTGGGCTCTCGGTCTCCTACAATGAGCAGTTCTTC.

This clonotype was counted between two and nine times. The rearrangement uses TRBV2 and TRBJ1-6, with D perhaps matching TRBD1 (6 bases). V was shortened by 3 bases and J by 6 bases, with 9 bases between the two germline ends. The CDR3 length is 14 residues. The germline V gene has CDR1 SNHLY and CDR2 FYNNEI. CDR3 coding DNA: TGTGCCAGCAGTGAGGACAGCGCTAATTCACCCCTCCACTTT. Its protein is CASSEDSANSPLHF.

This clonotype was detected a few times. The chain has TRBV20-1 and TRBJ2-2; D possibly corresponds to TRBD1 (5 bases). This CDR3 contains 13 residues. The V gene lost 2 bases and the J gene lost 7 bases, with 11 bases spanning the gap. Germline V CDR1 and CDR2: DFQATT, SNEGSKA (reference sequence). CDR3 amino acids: CSARKGDDGELFF. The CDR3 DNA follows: TGCAGTGCTAGAAAAGGGGATGACGGGGAGCTGTTTTTT.

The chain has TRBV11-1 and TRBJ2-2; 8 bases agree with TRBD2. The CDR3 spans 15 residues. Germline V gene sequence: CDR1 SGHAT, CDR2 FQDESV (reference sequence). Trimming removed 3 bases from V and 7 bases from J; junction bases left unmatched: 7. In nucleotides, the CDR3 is TGTGCCAGCAGCTTGGATCGGGGGGGCGTCGGGGAGCTGTTTTTT. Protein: CASSLDRGGVGELFF.

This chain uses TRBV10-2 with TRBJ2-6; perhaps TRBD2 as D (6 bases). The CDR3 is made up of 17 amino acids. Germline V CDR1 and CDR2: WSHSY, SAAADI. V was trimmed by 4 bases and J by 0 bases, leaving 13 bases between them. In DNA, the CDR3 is TGCGCCAGCAGTGGTGGGACTGGCACCTCTGGGGCCAACGTCCTGACTTTC. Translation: CASSGGTGTSGANVLTF.

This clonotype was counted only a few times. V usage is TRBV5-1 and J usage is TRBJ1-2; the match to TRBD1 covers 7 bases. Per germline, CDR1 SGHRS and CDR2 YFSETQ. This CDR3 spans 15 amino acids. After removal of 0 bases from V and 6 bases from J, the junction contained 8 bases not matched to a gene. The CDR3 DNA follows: TGCGCCAGCAGCTTGGGGCCGGGACAGTTCCATGGCTACACCTTC. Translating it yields CASSLGPGQFHGYTF. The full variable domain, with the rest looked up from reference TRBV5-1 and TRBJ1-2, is KAGVTQTPRYLIKTRGQQVTLSCSPISGHRSVSWYQQTPGQGLQFLFEYFSETQRNKGNFPGRFSGRQFSNSRSEMNVSTLELGDSALYLCASSLGPGQFHGYTFGSGTRLTVV.

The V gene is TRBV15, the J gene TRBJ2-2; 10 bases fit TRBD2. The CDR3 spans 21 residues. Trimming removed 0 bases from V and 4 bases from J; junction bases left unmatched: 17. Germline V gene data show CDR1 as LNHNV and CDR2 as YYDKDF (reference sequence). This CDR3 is CATSRDAPPLTSGAGTGELFF. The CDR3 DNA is TGTGCCACCAGCAGAGATGCCCCCCCACTAACTAGCGGGGCCGGCACCGGGGAGCTGTTTTTT.

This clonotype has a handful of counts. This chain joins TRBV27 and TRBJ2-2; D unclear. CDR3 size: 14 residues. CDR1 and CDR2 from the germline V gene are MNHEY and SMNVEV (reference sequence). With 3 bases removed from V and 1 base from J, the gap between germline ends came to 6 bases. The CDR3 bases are TGTGCCAGCAGTTTGAATCAGAACACCGGGGAGCTGTTTTTT. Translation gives CASSLNQNTGELFF.

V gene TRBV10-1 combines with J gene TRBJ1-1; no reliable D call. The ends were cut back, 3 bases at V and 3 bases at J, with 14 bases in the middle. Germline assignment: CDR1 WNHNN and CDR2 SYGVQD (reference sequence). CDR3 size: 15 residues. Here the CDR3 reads CASSDGGQQDTEAFF. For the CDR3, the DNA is TGCGCCAGCAGTGATGGAGGCCAGCAAGACACTGAAGCTTTCTTT.

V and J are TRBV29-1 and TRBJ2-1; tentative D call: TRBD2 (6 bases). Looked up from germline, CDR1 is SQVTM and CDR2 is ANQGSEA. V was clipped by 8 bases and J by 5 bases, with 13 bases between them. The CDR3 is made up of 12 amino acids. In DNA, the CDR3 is TGCAGCCTCTCCCCGGGGGACAATGAGCAGTTCTTC. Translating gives CSLSPGDNEQFF.

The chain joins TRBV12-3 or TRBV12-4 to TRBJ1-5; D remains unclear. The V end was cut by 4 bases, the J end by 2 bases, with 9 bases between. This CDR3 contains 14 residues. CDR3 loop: CASSSSGGNQPQHF. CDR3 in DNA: TGTGCCAGCAGTTCGAGTGGGGGCAATCAGCCCCAGCATTTT.

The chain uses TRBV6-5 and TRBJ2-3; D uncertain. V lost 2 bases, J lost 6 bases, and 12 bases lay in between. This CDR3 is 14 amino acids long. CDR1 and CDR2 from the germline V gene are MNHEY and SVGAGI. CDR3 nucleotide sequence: TGTGCCAGCAGTTACCCTAGGAAAGGGGATACGCAGTATTTT. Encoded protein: CASSYPRKGDTQYF.

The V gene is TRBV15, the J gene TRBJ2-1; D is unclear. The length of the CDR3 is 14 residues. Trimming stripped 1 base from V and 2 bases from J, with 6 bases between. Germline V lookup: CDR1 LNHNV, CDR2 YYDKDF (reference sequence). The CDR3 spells CATSRVPPYNEQFF. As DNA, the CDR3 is TGTGCCACCAGCAGAGTCCCCCCCTACAATGAGCAGTTCTTC.